What follows are 12 T cell receptor beta chains derived from one specimen sequenced in a study of cytomegalovirus exposure and HLA in healthy donors. PCR employed 60 Vbeta and 13 Jbeta primers. The table came from immunoSEQ multiplex PCR; TCRdb's copy has only in-frame clones and leaves some out. The repertoire consists of 65,000 to 100,000 clones, with 60% to 80% occurring once and the leading ten covering approximately 2%. Material: PBMCs. These receptors all come from a man aged 40-55 years in good health and CMV-seronegative.

J is TRBJ2-5 and V is TRBV5-1, with 7 positions matching TRBD2. This CDR3 is 15 amino acids long. CDR1 is SGHRS, CDR2 YFSETQ, per germline. The V segment lost 7 bases and the J segment 5 bases; nucleotides outside the gene matches: 14. CDR3 coding DNA: TGCGCCAGCCTTCCCCGGGGGGATTGGCGGGAGACCCAGTACTTC. Translating gives CASLPRGDWRETQYF.

The chain employs TRBV15 and TRBJ2-5, with 8 nucleotides matching TRBD1. Per germline, CDR1 LNHNV and CDR2 YYDKDF (reference sequence). After removal of 3 bases from V and 2 bases from J, the junction contained 2 bases not matched to a gene. This CDR3 region has 14 residues. Here the CDR3 DNA reads TGTGCCACCAGCAGCGGACAGGGTCAAGAGACCCAGTACTTC. Amino acids: CATSSGQGQETQYF.

This clone was recorded a few times. CDR3 loop: CASSENRVTGELFF. The CDR3 nucleotides are TGTGCCAGCAGTGAAAACAGGGTTACCGGGGAGCTGTTTTTT. The chain joins TRBV6-1 to TRBJ2-2, with a tentative D call TRBD1 (6 bases). V was cut by 2 bases and J by 5 bases, with 9 bases left in between. This CDR3 has 14 amino acids. In germline, CDR1 is MNHNS, CDR2 SASEGT.

This clone was seen more than once but under ten times. J is TRBJ1-1 and V is TRBV18; no reliable D call. V was cut by 0 bases and J by 1 base, with 6 bases left in between. The CDR3 spans 14 residues. Germline values: CDR1 KGHSH, CDR2 LQKENI. CDR3 sequence (DNA): TGTGCCAGCTCACCACCGGCCAGGAACACTGAAGCTTTCTTT. Protein: CASSPPARNTEAFF.

The chain links TRBV29-1 to TRBJ1-1, with 8 bases matching TRBD1. Germline values: CDR1 SQVTM, CDR2 ANQGSEA. This CDR3 has 14 residues. J lost 3 bases, V lost 5 bases, and 8 bases had no gene match. The CDR3 DNA reads as TGCAGCGTTCCCCCAGGGGGCAGGCACACTGAAGCTTTCTTT. Translated: CSVPPGGRHTEAFF. Combining the CDR3 with reference TRBV29-1 and TRBJ1-1 gives the whole variable domain SAVISQKPSRDICQRGTSLTIQCQVDSQVTMMFWYRQQPGQSLTLIATANQGSEATYESGFVIDKFPISRPNLTFSTLTVSNMSPEDSSIYLCSVPPGGRHTEAFFGQGTRLTVV.

V is TRBV6-1 and J is TRBJ1-4; 7 bases line up with TRBD1. CDR3 size: 14 residues. Trimming took 4 bases from V and 8 from J; bases not matched to a gene: 7. Per germline, CDR1 MNHNS and CDR2 SASEGT. The CDR3: CASSGPGGNEKLFF. The CDR3 DNA follows: TGTGCCAGCAGTGGACCAGGGGGAAACGAAAAACTGTTTTTT.

This chain joins TRBV7-8 and TRBJ2-2, with D tentatively TRBD1 (6 bases). Looked up from germline, CDR1 is SGHVS and CDR2 is FQNEAQ. V lost 5 bases to trimming and J lost 4 bases, with 11 bases between them. The CDR3 loop spans 14 amino acids. This chain's CDR3 is CASSVTGLTGELFF. The CDR3 region has the DNA TGTGCCAGCAGCGTTACAGGGCTCACCGGGGAGCTGTTTTTT.

The V call is TRBV5-1, the J call TRBJ2-7; 7 positions match TRBD1. The CDR3 runs 14 residues. V was clipped by 4 bases and J by 2 bases; unmatched bases: 6. Germline CDR1 and CDR2: SGHRS and YFSETQ. CDR3 region: CASSARDSPYEQYF. In DNA form, the CDR3 reads TGCGCCAGCAGCGCCCGGGACAGCCCCTACGAGCAGTACTTC.

This clone was picked up a small number of times. The chain uses TRBV10-3 and TRBJ2-7; 8 bases align to TRBD2. The germline V gene encodes CDR1 ENHRY and CDR2 SYGVKD. Trimming at V came to 0 bases and at J to 3 bases, leaving 10 bases not matched to a gene. CDR3 size: 17 residues. The DNA of the CDR3 is TGTGCCATCAGTGAGTCGACCTTCAAGCGGGAGTTCTACGAGCAGTACTTC. This gives the protein CAISESTFKREFYEQYF.

This rearrangement joins TRBV6-5 to TRBJ1-1, with TRBD1 matching over 7 bases. The CDR3 runs 15 residues. V trimming: 2 bases; J trimming: 1 base; junction bases outside the gene matches: 4. Germline CDR1 is MNHEY and CDR2 is SVGAGI. The CDR3 here is CASSYRGRRNTEAFF. CDR3 in DNA: TGTGCCAGCAGTTACAGGGGGCGCAGGAACACTGAAGCTTTCTTT.

The rearrangement uses TRBV30 and TRBJ1-4; no firm D call. V was cut by 2 bases and J by 1 base, with 11 bases left in between. This CDR3 spans 15 amino acids. Germline CDR1 reads GTSNPN; CDR2 reads SVGIG (reference sequence). DNA of the CDR3: TGTGCCTGGAGTCCTCCGGAGGGAACTAATGAAAAACTGTTTTTT. The encoded protein is CAWSPPEGTNEKLFF.

This clone was observed once. The chain uses TRBV28 and TRBJ2-7; 16 bases match TRBD2. The germline V gene encodes CDR1 MDHEN and CDR2 SYDVKM. The CDR3 sequence is 20 residues long. Trimming removed 7 bases from V and 0 bases from J; junction bases left unmatched: 15. CDR3 loop: CASTVTGVGTSGRASYEQYF. Here the CDR3 DNA reads TGTGCCAGCACCGTGACAGGGGTCGGGACTAGCGGGAGGGCCTCCTACGAGCAGTACTTC. Based on the CDR3 plus reference TRBV28 and TRBJ2-7, the full variable domain is DVKVTQSSRYLVKRTGEKVFLECVQDMDHENMFWYRQDPGLGLRLIYFSYDVKMKEKGDIPEGYSVSREKKERFSLILESASTNQTSMYLCASTVTGVGTSGRASYEQYFGPGTRLTVT.